These 14 T cell receptor beta chains originate from one sample sequenced in a study of blood T cell repertoires in COVID-19. Profiling relied on immunoSEQ multiplex PCR, and the TCRdb table lists in-frame clones only, not all of them. The sample records over 200,000 clones, under 90% being singletons. Sequences were obtained from PBMCs or T cells enriched from blood (not recorded which). All receptors derive from a woman aged 45-65 years with acute COVID-19.

This sequence joins TRBV4-2 and TRBJ2-5; 10 bases align to TRBD2. This CDR3 is built from 16 residues. Losses at the gene ends were 0 bases for V and 6 bases for J; bases not matched to a gene: 7. Germline CDR1 is LGHNA and CDR2 is YNFKEQ. The CDR3 bases are TGTGCCAGCAGCCAAGAACTAGCGGGGTCCGGAAAGACCCAGTACTTC. It codes for CASSQELAGSGKTQYF.

CDR3 nucleotides: TGCAGCGCCCTGGCAGGGGGTTTGAACACTGAAGCTTTCTTT. Translation: CSALAGGLNTEAFF. The chain carries TRBV29-1 and TRBJ1-1, with 7 bases lining up with TRBD1. Germline V gene data show CDR1 as SQVTM and CDR2 as ANQGSEA. The V and J ends lost 7 bases and 0 bases, in that order; junction bases with no gene match: 8. The CDR3 loop spans 14 amino acids.

The J gene is TRBJ2-7, the V gene TRBV2; 12 bases are shared with TRBD2. Unmatched junction bases numbered 3, after V lost 4 bases and J lost 5 bases. Germline V gene sequence: CDR1 SNHLY, CDR2 FYNNEI. The CDR3 is 14 amino acids. CDR3 region: CASSVGTSGHEQYF. The CDR3 coding sequence is TGTGCCAGCAGTGTAGGGACTAGCGGGCACGAGCAGTACTTC.

This chain uses TRBV18 with TRBJ2-2, with a weak D call TRBD1 (6 bases). There are 18 residues in the CDR3. CDR1 and CDR2 from the germline V gene are KGHSH and LQKENI. V was trimmed by 1 base and J by 8 bases, leaving 23 bases between them. CDR3 in amino acids: CASSPRLNSPGTTGELFF. As DNA, the CDR3 is TGTGCCAGCTCACCACGGCTAAATTCCCCCGGGACAACAGGGGAGCTGTTTTTT.

The rearrangement joins TRBV4-3 to TRBJ1-2, with D unresolved. The CDR3 sequence is 15 residues long. The V end lost 0 bases, the J end lost 4 bases, and 12 bases lay between the germline ends. Germline CDR1 LGHNA, CDR2 YSLEER. CDR3 in amino acids: CASSQDVSNFYGYTF. The DNA of the CDR3 is TGCGCCAGCAGCCAAGATGTGTCTAATTTCTATGGCTACACCTTC.

V usage is TRBV11-2 and J usage is TRBJ1-4; tentatively, D is TRBD1 (6 bases). V was pared by 1 base and J by 5 bases, with 8 bases between. Germline values: CDR1 SGHAT, CDR2 FQNNGV. This CDR3 spans 14 amino acids. As DNA, the CDR3 is TGTGCCAGCAGCTTAGGGACAGTCAATGAAAAACTGTTTTTT. It is translated as CASSLGTVNEKLFF.

This rearrangement joins TRBV18 to TRBJ2-7, with TRBD2 matching over 8 bases. V shed 6 bases, J shed 4 bases, and the junction held 23 bases outside the gene matches. This CDR3 has 19 amino acids. CDR1 is KGHSH and CDR2 is LQKENI in the germline V gene. The CDR3: CASSSGVAGIGLTGYEQYF. CDR3 coding DNA: TGTGCCAGCTCGTCCGGAGTAGCGGGGATCGGACTCACGGGGTACGAGCAGTACTTC. Looking up the rest from reference TRBV18 and TRBJ2-7 gives the full variable domain: NAGVMQNPRHLVRRRGQEARLRCSPMKGHSHVYWYRQLPEEGLKFMVYLQKENIIDESGMPKERFSAEFPKEGPSILRIQQVVRGDSAAYFCASSSGVAGIGLTGYEQYFGPGTRLTVT.

The genes are TRBV29-1 and TRBJ2-7, with a tentative D call TRBD1 (5 bases). V was trimmed by 7 bases and J by 2 bases, leaving 12 bases between them. Germline CDR1 is SQVTM and CDR2 is ANQGSEA. CDR3 length equals 12 residues. CDR3 protein: CSARQGTYEQYF. DNA of the CDR3: TGCAGCGCCCGTCAGGGCACCTACGAGCAGTACTTC.

CDR3 protein: CASSQVQGGPYEQYF. As DNA, the CDR3 is TGTGCCAGCAGCCAGGTACAGGGTGGTCCCTACGAGCAGTACTTC. This sequence joins TRBV7-2 and TRBJ2-7, with D perhaps matching TRBD1 (6 bases). CDR3 length: 15 amino acids. Germline V gives CDR1 SGHTA, CDR2 FQGNSA. Trimming took off 5 bases at V and 2 bases at J, with 16 bases between the two ends.

This clone has a handful of counts. V and J are TRBV14 and TRBJ2-5; no definite D call. Trimming shortened V by 0 bases and J by 2 bases, and 10 bases separated the two germline ends. The CDR3 loop spans 15 amino acids. Germline V lookup: CDR1 SGHDN, CDR2 FVKESK. The CDR3 nucleotides read TGTGCCAGCAGCCAAGATTACAGATTACAAGAGACCCAGTACTTC. This gives the protein CASSQDYRLQETQYF. The whole variable domain, remainder taken from reference TRBV14 and TRBJ2-5, is EAGVTQFPSHSVIEKGQTVTLRCDPISGHDNLYWYRRVMGKEIKFLLHFVKESKQDESGMPNNRFLAERTGGTYSTLKVQPAELEDSGVYFCASSQDYRLQETQYFGPGTRLLVL.

The chain links TRBV3-1 (or the pseudogene TRBV3-2) to TRBJ2-7; 8 nucleotides align to TRBD2. J lost 5 bases, V lost 0 bases, and 9 bases had no gene match. Germline V CDR1 and CDR2: LGHDT, YNNKEL (reference sequence). The CDR3 runs to 16 residues. The CDR3 DNA is TGTGCCAGCAGCCAAGATGACGGGAGGGCCAAAAACGAGCAGTACTTC. It codes for CASSQDDGRAKNEQYF.

The chain carries TRBV5-5 and TRBJ2-1; 8 bases map to TRBD2. The length of the CDR3 is 14 residues. In germline, CDR1 is SGHKS, CDR2 YYEKEE (reference sequence). V lost 2 bases and J lost 16; bases outside the gene matches: 14. The CDR3 nucleotides are TGTGCCAGCAGCTTTAGTTGGGGGGAGGGACTAGGTTTCTTC. It translates to CASSFSWGEGLGFF.

This clone was seen many times. This chain connects TRBV2 to TRBJ2-5, with 10 bases aligning to TRBD1. The CDR3 is 14 amino acids. Per the germline V gene, CDR1 is SNHLY and CDR2 is FYNNEI. The trim removed 6 bases at V and 2 bases at J, leaving 3 bases unmatched. CDR3: CASSKDRGQETQYF. CDR3 nucleotides: TGTGCCAGCAGCAAGGACAGGGGGCAAGAGACCCAGTACTTC.

The chain carries TRBV9 and TRBJ2-7; 9 bases match TRBD1. Germline V gene lookup returns CDR1 SGDLS and CDR2 YYNGEE. The V gene end was trimmed by 7 bases and the J gene end by 5 bases; junction bases not matched to a gene: 10. The CDR3 loop spans 14 amino acids. The CDR3 sequence: CASGPLGQGNEQYF. The CDR3, as DNA: TGTGCCAGCGGCCCGTTGGGACAGGGTAACGAGCAGTACTTC.